This T cell receptor beta chain was profiled in a study of shared T cell receptors in the human thymus (TCRdb year 2021). Describing the broader study: The study investigated the way shared, self-reactive T-cell receptor alpha chains are produced in the human thymus.

Regarding this clone: What antigen it recognizes has not been identified. Per-nucleotide qualities are absent, and no much larger clonotype sits a single base away.

Counted from cysteine to phenylalanine, this CDR3 has 15 amino acids. Just CDR3 DNA is preserved here, 45 bases in frame from base 1. Looking up the germline V gene yields CDR1 SGHAT and CDR2 FQNNGV. V loses 2 bases, J loses 0 bases, and the germline ends lie 11 bases apart. Library generation was performed with the immunoSEQ multiplex PCR assay. The source is immuneACCESS, and TCRdb retained only in-frame sequences with V and J called. Part of the clones is not carried over; for the studies checked, unresolved V genes explain less than half of this, and the remainder is unexplained. The sample has roughly 550,000 clones on record, around 78% of them singletons. The top ten hold more than 0.01% of the sample. This same sample was also part of a study on human thymus T cells. The second source states: Immunologically healthy infants undergoing open corrective cardiac surgery for congenital heart defects in Finland were used as donors. The thymus tissue came from surgical resects taken out during corrective cardiac surgery. V and J gene segment usage appeared biased in both thymic and peripheral blood repertoires. Highly overlapping thymic TCR repertoires among unrelated individuals were reported in the related research. The study characterized TCR alpha and beta repertoires from seven to nine infant thymus samples and a few related peripheral blood samples. The infant donors were about 7 to 250 days old, and the cohort included several males and a couple of females. Thymocytes were freed from the tissue by mechanical means and kept at -70 degrees C as pellets of roughly 9-30 million cells. A QIAsymphony instrument was used to extract genomic DNA from frozen cell pellets. TCRB and TCRAD loci were amplified from a standardized quantity of quality-controlled genomic DNA using the immunoSEQ multiplex PCR assay. The amplicons spanned the V(D)J region and were long enough to cover the CDR3 and allow V and J genes to be identified. Through the commercial immunoSEQ service, the amplicons were sequenced on an Illumina platform. Corrections for primer bias and sequencing errors followed previously described methods, while TCRAD and TCRB definitions were based on the IMGT database. Repertoires were analysed with immunoSEQ Analyzer 3.0 and VDJTools, covering basic statistics, V/J segment usage, diversity estimates, rarefaction and pairwise overlap. Diversity was estimated using the Chao1, ChaoE, Efron-Thisted, Shannon and inverse Simpson indices, and was also estimated on datasets down-sampled to the size of the smallest sample. Repertoire overlap was determined by strict matching of CDR3 nucleotide sequence, V gene and J gene, and Jaccard-based multidimensional scaling clustering was applied. Thymus samples yielded on average roughly 810,000 unique TCRB clonotypes, compared with 75,000 to 85,000 from blood samples.

The source material was thymocytes. The sequence was obtained from a boy under two years old with a congenital heart defect. Donor details come from another sample of the same person, matched by shared clones. In this chain, TRBV11-2 is recombined with TRBJ2-7; too little of a D gene remains to name it. Here the CDR3 is given as CASSLNGGPSYEQYF. Read as DNA, the sequence is TGTGCCAGCAGCTTAAATGGCGGCCCCTCCTACGAGCAGTACTTC.